Shown below are 28 T cell receptor beta chains from a single sample sequenced in a study of T-cell memory formation after mild COVID-19. MiXCR, run by TCRdb on the 5' RACE reads, gives a single entry per CDR3 protein. The repertoire has 250,000 to 300,000 distinct CDR3 sequences, around 16% of them found once; the top ten carry 22%. The specimen was PBMCs or a T cell subset sorted from them (not recorded which). The receptors were sampled from a young man who had mild COVID-19 (a few samples of this study predate the infection). Cell type and time point are not known.

The chain is built from TRBV7-9 and TRBJ1-6; D uncertain. The CDR3 sequence is 16 residues long. V lost 5 bases to trimming and J lost 4 bases, with 15 bases between them. Germline CDR1 and CDR2: SEHNR and FQNEAQ (reference sequence). CDR3 protein: CASSPPSGKYNSPLHF. CDR3 nucleotides: TGTGCCAGCAGCCCTCCGTCGGGGAAATATAATTCACCCCTCCACTTT.

This clonotype came up a few times. A much bigger clone sits one base away, suggesting this may be a read error. The rearrangement uses TRBV6-5 and TRBJ1-1, with a tentative D call TRBD1 (5 bases). Germline V gives CDR1 MNHEY, CDR2 SVGAGI. The CDR3 covers 13 residues. V shed 5 bases and J shed 1 base, with 8 bases lying between them. For the CDR3, the DNA is TGTGCCAGCAGTCGACAGAGGAACACTGAAGCTTTCTTT. Translation: CASSRQRNTEAFF.

This clonotype was counted only a few times. The rearrangement links TRBV4-3 to TRBJ2-1, with D perhaps TRBD1 (6 bases). CDR3 length: 13 residues. Trimming shortened V by 4 bases and J by 7 bases, and 11 bases separated the two germline ends. Germline values: CDR1 LGHNA, CDR2 YSLEER. The DNA for the CDR3 is TGCGCCAGCAGCCGGCTCCAGGGGAATGAGCAGTTCTTC. This gives the protein CASSRLQGNEQFF.

This chain links TRBV5-1 with TRBJ1-6; TRBD1 matches 10 bases. This CDR3 region has 16 residues. The V segment lost 2 bases and the J segment 6 bases; nucleotides outside the gene matches: 5. The V gene's germline CDR1 is SGHRS and CDR2 YFSETQ. This CDR3 is CASSFGQGVVNSPLHF. The CDR3 DNA sequence: TGCGCCAGCAGCTTTGGACAGGGGGTTGTTAATTCACCCCTCCACTTT. The full variable domain, its missing parts supplied by reference TRBV5-1 and TRBJ1-6, is KAGVTQTPRYLIKTRGQQVTLSCSPISGHRSVSWYQQTPGQGLQFLFEYFSETQRNKGNFPGRFSGRQFSNSRSEMNVSTLELGDSALYLCASSFGQGVVNSPLHFGNGTRLTVT.

The chain is built from TRBV6-2 or TRBV6-3 and TRBJ2-7; TRBD1 or TRBD2 may be the D gene (5 bases each). Trimming removed 7 bases at V and 2 bases at J, with 21 bases between. CDR3 length: 16 residues. The germline CDR1 and CDR2 sequences are MNHEY and SVGEGT. Written as DNA, the CDR3 is TGTGCCAGCATGCCTGATACCGGGACGGTGACCTACGAGCAGTACTTC. Translated: CASMPDTGTVTYEQYF.

This clonotype has just a few counts. CDR3 in amino acids: CASSETGLNQPQHF. The CDR3 DNA follows: TGTGCCAGCAGCGAGACAGGGCTCAATCAGCCCCAGCATTTT. The chain employs TRBV9 and TRBJ1-5; 7 bases map to TRBD1. The CDR3 loop spans 14 amino acids. V lost 3 bases to trimming and J lost 3 bases; unmatched junction nucleotides: 3. Germline CDR1 reads SGDLS; CDR2 reads YYNGEE. The full variable domain, completed using reference TRBV9 and TRBJ1-5, is DSGVTQTPKHLITATGQRVTLRCSPRSGDLSVYWYQQSLDQGLQFLIQYYNGEERAKGNILERFSAQQFPDLHSELNLSSLELGDSALYFCASSETGLNQPQHFGDGTRLSIL.

The V gene is TRBV2, the J gene TRBJ2-3; 9 bases align to TRBD2. Germline CDR1 and CDR2: SNHLY and FYNNEI. The CDR3 length is 15 residues. Germline trimming cut 6 bases from V and 8 bases from J; bases unmatched to any gene: 12. CDR3 DNA sequence: TGTGCCAGCAGCGAGAGGCCTAGCGGGGCGGGTACGCAGTATTTT. Translated, it gives CASSERPSGAGTQYF.

This clonotype was counted between two and nine times. The chain recombines TRBV7-9 with TRBJ2-5; a possible D gene is TRBD2 (5 bases). Germline V gene lookup returns CDR1 SEHNR and CDR2 FQNEAQ (reference sequence). The CDR3 is 14 amino acids. V lost 1 base to trimming and J lost 4 bases, with 10 bases between them. The CDR3 sequence: CASSLVSGIETQYF. The CDR3 bases are TGTGCCAGCAGCTTAGTTTCGGGGATAGAGACCCAGTACTTC.

This clonotype was observed many times. The chain links TRBV5-1 to TRBJ1-3, with D tentatively TRBD1 (5 bases). V gave up 5 bases and J gave up 4 bases, with 16 bases separating them. Germline loops: CDR1 SGHRS, CDR2 YFSETQ. This CDR3 comprises 15 residues. CDR3 residues: CASRRTQGAGNTIYF. In DNA, the CDR3 is TGCGCCAGCAGACGGACGCAGGGAGCCGGAAACACCATATATTTT.

The table lists this clonotype with a few counts. V usage is TRBV29-1 and J usage is TRBJ2-2; D unclear. V shed 4 bases and J shed 0 bases, with 6 bases lying between them. There are 13 residues in the CDR3. Germline V CDR1 and CDR2: SQVTM, ANQGSEA. CDR3 DNA sequence: TGCAGCGTTGGGCATACGAACACCGGGGAGCTGTTTTTT. Its translation is CSVGHTNTGELFF.

The genes are TRBV20-1 and TRBJ1-1, with D possibly being TRBD1 (5 bases). V lost 2 bases, J lost 4 bases, and 11 bases lay in between. In germline, CDR1 is DFQATT, CDR2 SNEGSKA (reference sequence). The CDR3 is 13 amino acids. The CDR3 loop is CSARLRAGTEAFF. The CDR3 DNA reads as TGCAGTGCTAGACTCAGGGCGGGCACTGAAGCTTTCTTT.

The genes are TRBV9 and TRBJ1-2; D is undetermined. V was shortened by 3 bases and J by 5 bases, with 8 bases between the two germline ends. Germline CDR1 reads SGDLS; CDR2 reads YYNGEE. The CDR3 runs 12 residues. In DNA form, the CDR3 reads TGTGCCAGCAGCGGAACCCAGTATGGCTACACCTTC. The encoded protein is CASSGTQYGYTF.

This clonotype has just a few counts. V usage is TRBV14 and J usage is TRBJ2-3, with D maybe TRBD1 (5 bases). The CDR3 has 15 amino acids. Germline lookup yields CDR1 SGHDN and CDR2 FVKESK. With 3 bases removed from V and 3 bases from J, the gap between germline ends came to 13 bases. CDR3 in amino acids: CASSQRRGRTDTQYF. The CDR3 DNA sequence: TGTGCCAGCAGCCAGCGAAGGGGAAGAACAGATACGCAGTATTTT.

This clonotype showed up just a few times. The CDR3 here is CASSPRTGVREKLFF. DNA of the CDR3: TGTGCCAGCAGCCCGAGGACAGGGGTACGAGAAAAACTGTTTTTT. This chain uses TRBV12-3 or TRBV12-4 with TRBJ1-4, with 9 bases lining up with TRBD1. Trimming took 6 bases from V and 8 from J; bases not matched to a gene: 10. The CDR3 has 15 amino acids.

Only a few counts were recorded for this clonotype. The chain is built from TRBV11-2 and TRBJ2-3, with D possibly TRBD1 on 6 matching bases. Germline-derived CDR1 and CDR2 are SGHAT and FQNNGV. This CDR3 has 15 amino acids. V shed 0 bases and J shed 1 base, with 8 bases lying between them. The CDR3 DNA reads TGTGCCAGCAGCTTAGAGGGACATCGCACAGATACGCAGTATTTT. It is translated as CASSLEGHRTDTQYF. Complete variable domain (other parts from reference TRBV11-2 and TRBJ2-3): EAGVAQSPRYKIIEKRQSVAFWCNPISGHATLYWYQQILGQGPKLLIQFQNNGVVDDSQLPKDRFSAERLKGVDSTLKIQPAKLEDSAVYLCASSLEGHRTDTQYFGPGTRLTVL.

The chain combines TRBV5-1 with TRBJ2-2; the match to TRBD2 covers 8 bases. CDR3 length: 21 amino acids. Trimming removed 4 bases from V and 0 bases from J; junction bases left unmatched: 20. Germline V gives CDR1 SGHRS, CDR2 YFSETQ. The CDR3 sequence is CASSRAAGGSSWGSNTGELFF. In nucleotides, the CDR3 is TGCGCCAGCAGCCGGGCGGCGGGGGGCTCATCATGGGGATCGAACACCGGGGAGCTGTTTTTT.

V usage is TRBV2 and J usage is TRBJ2-2; D call uncertain. CDR1 is SNHLY and CDR2 is FYNNEI in the germline V gene. V was cut by 8 bases and J by 4 bases, with 8 bases left in between. There are 12 residues in the CDR3. This CDR3 reads CASAELTGELFF. The DNA of the CDR3 is TGTGCCAGCGCGGAGCTCACCGGGGAGCTGTTTTTT.

This clonotype turned up a few times. The V and J genes are TRBV5-1 and TRBJ2-7; TRBD2 aligns across 8 bases. The V gene's germline CDR1 is SGHRS and CDR2 YFSETQ. The ends lost 5 bases at V and 6 bases at J; junction bases unmatched: 10. This CDR3 spans 14 amino acids. CDR3 loop: CASSILGTRGEQYF. CDR3 in DNA: TGCGCCAGCAGTATCCTTGGGACTAGGGGCGAGCAGTACTTC.

Only a few counts were recorded for this clonotype. The J gene is TRBJ2-1, the V gene TRBV18; 7 bases align to TRBD2. V lost 3 bases to trimming and J lost 8 bases; unmatched junction nucleotides: 10. The germline gives CDR1 KGHSH, CDR2 LQKENI. The CDR3 runs to 15 residues. CDR3 in DNA: TGTGCCAGCTCACCGCTGACGGGGGGACCCTATGAGCAGTTCTTC. Protein product: CASSPLTGGPYEQFF.

This chain joins TRBV7-9 and TRBJ2-1; the D call may be TRBD1 or TRBD2 (5 bases each). The CDR3 covers 15 residues. Between the trimmed V and J ends, which lost 3 bases and 6 bases, there was a span of 15 bases. Per the germline V gene, CDR1 is SEHNR and CDR2 is FQNEAQ (reference sequence). DNA for the CDR3: TGTGCCAGCAGCTTGACCGGGACCCCGGGCAATGAGCAGTTCTTC. Its protein is CASSLTGTPGNEQFF.

V gene TRBV24-1 combines with J gene TRBJ2-3; 7 bases fit TRBD1. The trim removed 5 bases at V and 2 bases at J, leaving 12 bases unmatched. The CDR3 has 17 amino acids. CDR1 is KGHDR, CDR2 SFDVKD, per germline. As DNA, the CDR3 is TGTGCCACCAGTGCCGTGGGCCGGGACAGAGACACAGATACGCAGTATTTT. Protein sequence: CATSAVGRDRDTDTQYF.

CDR3 protein: CASSLGQGYYEQYF. The DNA for the CDR3 is TGTGCCAGCAGCTTGGGACAGGGTTACTACGAGCAGTACTTC. The J gene is TRBJ2-7, the V gene TRBV5-6; 7 nucleotides agree with TRBD1. Germline CDR1 and CDR2: SGHDT and YYEEEE. V shed 0 bases, J shed 3 bases, and the junction held 3 bases outside the gene matches. The CDR3 extends over 14 amino acids.

This clonotype came up many times. The DNA of the CDR3 is TGTGCCAGGGGACAGGGACTGATCGACGAGCAGTACGTC. Translation: CARGQGLIDEQYV. V and J are TRBV6-5 and TRBJ2-7; 9 nucleotides agree with TRBD1. The CDR3 loop spans 13 amino acids. V dropped 9 bases and J dropped 5; count of bases not matched to a gene: 8. Germline V gene sequence: CDR1 MNHEY, CDR2 SVGAGI.

This clonotype was counted at least ten times. This chain links TRBV6-5 with TRBJ2-6; no definite D call. There are 13 residues in the CDR3. With 7 bases removed from V and 4 bases from J, the gap between germline ends came to 8 bases. Germline CDR1 MNHEY, CDR2 SVGAGI. CDR3 nucleotide sequence: TGTGCCAGCATGGATTCCGGGGCCAACGTCCTGACTTTC. Translation gives CASMDSGANVLTF.

This sequence joins TRBV7-3 and TRBJ2-3; 7 bases align to TRBD2. Trimming removed 3 bases from V and 6 bases from J; junction bases left unmatched: 3. Germline V gives CDR1 SGHTA, CDR2 FQGTGA. The CDR3 contains 13 residues. CDR3 loop: CASSFGGFDTQYF. The CDR3 DNA reads TGTGCCAGCAGCTTCGGGGGGTTTGATACGCAGTATTTT.

The CDR3 DNA is TGCGCCAGCAGCTTGGTCCCGGGAGTGGAAGAGCAGTACGTC. Amino acids: CASSLVPGVEEQYV. This chain links TRBV5-1 with TRBJ2-7, with D perhaps matching TRBD2 (6 bases). Germline V gives CDR1 SGHRS, CDR2 YFSETQ. V was shortened by 0 bases and J by 7 bases, with 14 bases between the two germline ends. The CDR3 runs to 14 residues.

J is TRBJ2-2 and V is TRBV29-1; D remains ambiguous. Germline CDR1 is SQVTM and CDR2 is ANQGSEA. The CDR3 is made up of 12 amino acids. V lost 5 bases, J lost 1 base, and 5 bases lay in between. This chain's CDR3 is CSVSQNTGELFF. The CDR3 DNA reads as TGCAGCGTTAGCCAGAACACCGGGGAGCTGTTTTTT.

The table lists this clonotype with a few counts. V usage is TRBV7-2 and J usage is TRBJ2-1; 9 bases match TRBD2. Germline loops: CDR1 SGHTA, CDR2 FQGNSA. Unmatched junction bases numbered 7, after V lost 2 bases and J lost 5 bases. This CDR3 has 16 amino acids. The CDR3 region is CASSLRGREIHNEQFF. For the CDR3, the DNA is TGTGCCAGCAGCTTACGCGGGAGGGAGATCCACAATGAGCAGTTCTTC.